Listed below are T cell receptor beta chains from one sample, sequenced in a study of blood T cell repertoires in COVID-19. Sequencing was performed with immunoSEQ multiplex PCR; in TCRdb, only in-frame clones are kept and a portion is missing. Of roughly 68,000 clones listed, roughly 85% are singletons. Material for sequencing was peripheral blood. Source of these receptors: a woman aged 45-65 years with COVID-19, enrolled during active disease. The CDR3 runs from the conserved cysteine through the conserved F or W. Fields, in order: clone size, D gene, V gene, J gene, CDR3 protein, CDR3 DNA. A D gene is named only where the DNA matches it firmly. Expanded clones get a size class; other rows say once, few or many, or leave the size out.

clone size: NA
D gene: NA
V gene: TRBV6-2/TRBV6-3
J gene: TRBJ2-1
CDR3 protein: CASSKPLTANEQFF
CDR3 DNA: TGTGCCAGCAGCAAACCTCTGACAGCTAATGAGCAGTTCTTC

clone size: NA
D gene: TRBD1
V gene: TRBV2
J gene: TRBJ1-4
CDR3 protein: CASKMTGFEKLFF
CDR3 DNA: TGTGCCAGCAAAATGACAGGGTTTGAAAAACTGTTTTTT

clone size: NA
D gene: NA
V gene: TRBV6-2/TRBV6-3
J gene: TRBJ1-4
CDR3 protein: CASSYRGKDEKLFF
CDR3 DNA: TGTGCCAGCAGTTACCGAGGGAAGGATGAAAAACTGTTTTTT

clone size: few
D gene: TRBD2
V gene: TRBV5-4
J gene: TRBJ2-1
CDR3 protein: CASRRAGAYNEQFF
CDR3 DNA: TGTGCCAGCAGACGGGCGGGAGCCTACAATGAGCAGTTCTTC

clone size: NA
D gene: TRBD2
V gene: TRBV11-2
J gene: TRBJ2-5
CDR3 protein: CASSLDRPGLAFQETQYF
CDR3 DNA: TGTGCCAGCAGCTTAGATCGACCGGGACTAGCGTTTCAAGAGACCCAGTACTTC

clone size: once
D gene: NA
V gene: TRBV11-2
J gene: TRBJ2-2
CDR3 protein: CASSSLRGYPGELFF
CDR3 DNA: TGTGCCAGCAGCTCCCTAAGGGGATACCCCGGGGAGCTGTTTTTT

clone size: NA
D gene: NA
V gene: TRBV3-1/TRBV3-2
J gene: TRBJ2-1
CDR3 protein: CASSPATWNEQFF
CDR3 DNA: TGTGCCAGCAGCCCCGCAACATGGAATGAGCAGTTCTTC

clone size: NA
D gene: TRBD1
V gene: TRBV10-2
J gene: TRBJ2-3
CDR3 protein: CASSLTGDGTDTQYF
CDR3 DNA: TGCGCCAGCAGTTTGACAGGGGACGGCACAGATACGCAGTATTTT

clone size: NA
D gene: NA
V gene: TRBV5-4
J gene: TRBJ1-1
CDR3 protein: CASSLGFLGGTEAFF
CDR3 DNA: TGTGCCAGCAGCCTGGGGTTTCTTGGGGGGACTGAAGCTTTCTTT

clone size: NA
D gene: NA
V gene: TRBV30
J gene: TRBJ1-2
CDR3 protein: CAWGREGGYTF
CDR3 DNA: TGTGCCTGGGGGCGGGAGGGGGGCTACACCTTC

clone size: NA
D gene: NA
V gene: TRBV5-1
J gene: TRBJ2-7
CDR3 protein: CASNNGQRAYEQYF
CDR3 DNA: TGCGCCAGCAATAACGGACAGAGAGCCTACGAGCAGTACTTC

clone size: once
D gene: TRBD2
V gene: TRBV5-4
J gene: TRBJ2-1
CDR3 protein: CASSLETSVSNEQFF
CDR3 DNA: TGTGCCAGCAGCTTGGAGACTAGCGTTTCGAATGAGCAGTTCTTC

clone size: few
D gene: TRBD2
V gene: TRBV5-1
J gene: TRBJ2-7
CDR3 protein: CASRSPGGGSYEQYF
CDR3 DNA: TGCGCCAGCAGGAGTCCGGGAGGGGGGTCCTACGAGCAGTACTTC

clone size: NA
D gene: NA
V gene: TRBV7-9
J gene: TRBJ2-5
CDR3 protein: CASSLQGGEETQYF
CDR3 DNA: TGTGCCAGCAGCTTACAGGGCGGGGAAGAGACCCAGTACTTC

clone size: NA
D gene: NA
V gene: TRBV29-1
J gene: TRBJ1-5
CDR3 protein: CSANRDGGPQHF
CDR3 DNA: TGCAGCGCTAACAGGGATGGGGGTCCCCAGCATTTT

clone size: NA
D gene: TRBD2
V gene: TRBV7-9
J gene: TRBJ2-1
CDR3 protein: CASSLAGLADYNEQFF
CDR3 DNA: TGTGCCAGCAGCTTAGCGGGACTAGCGGATTACAATGAGCAGTTCTTC

clone size: NA
D gene: TRBD1
V gene: TRBV7-2
J gene: TRBJ1-2
CDR3 protein: CASSLALRQGNGYTF
CDR3 DNA: TGTGCCAGCAGCTTAGCGCTGAGACAGGGGAATGGCTACACCTTC

clone size: NA
D gene: TRBD2
V gene: TRBV28
J gene: TRBJ2-2
CDR3 protein: CASSPPSSGRSGELFF
CDR3 DNA: TGTGCCAGCAGTCCACCGTCTAGCGGGAGATCCGGGGAGCTGTTTTTT

clone size: once
D gene: NA
V gene: TRBV27
J gene: TRBJ2-7
CDR3 protein: CASRGSSGEHREQYF
CDR3 DNA: TGTGCCAGCAGAGGGTCCTCAGGGGAACATCGGGAGCAGTACTTC

clone size: NA
D gene: NA
V gene: TRBV28
J gene: TRBJ1-3
CDR3 protein: CASSLAGTISGNTIYF
CDR3 DNA: TGTGCCAGCAGTCTCGCCGGGACAATCTCTGGAAACACCATATATTTT

clone size: NA
D gene: NA
V gene: TRBV6-6
J gene: TRBJ1-2
CDR3 protein: CASSYSSGLNYGYTF
CDR3 DNA: TGTGCCAGCAGTTACTCGTCGGGGTTAAACTATGGCTACACCTTC

clone size: NA
D gene: TRBD1
V gene: TRBV12-3/TRBV12-4
J gene: TRBJ1-2
CDR3 protein: CASSGTGVGGYTF
CDR3 DNA: TGTGCCAGCTCTGGGACAGGGGTTGGTGGCTACACCTTC

clone size: NA
D gene: TRBD1
V gene: TRBV30
J gene: TRBJ2-2
CDR3 protein: CAWSQGVNTGELFF
CDR3 DNA: TGTGCCTGGAGTCAGGGGGTAAACACCGGGGAGCTGTTTTTT

clone size: once
D gene: NA
V gene: TRBV4-3
J gene: TRBJ2-5
CDR3 protein: CASSQDTVGETQYF
CDR3 DNA: TGCGCCAGCAGCCAAGATACCGTCGGAGAGACCCAGTACTTC

clone size: few
D gene: TRBD1
V gene: TRBV28
J gene: TRBJ2-1
CDR3 protein: CASSLGIGGPTGGEQFF
CDR3 DNA: TGTGCCAGCAGTTTAGGAATTGGTGGGCCCACAGGGGGTGAGCAGTTCTTC

clone size: NA
D gene: NA
V gene: TRBV5-1
J gene: TRBJ1-4
CDR3 protein: CASSLTGKTNEKLFF
CDR3 DNA: TGCGCCAGCAGCTTGACAGGAAAGACTAATGAAAAACTGTTTTTT